The 9 T cell receptor beta chains in this list originate from one sample, sequenced in a study of beta chain features in type 1 diabetes. Points from the study as a whole: Moderately but significantly shorter TCRB CDR3s were found in Type 1 diabetes patients in all four CD4+ subsets.

The whole isolated RNA underwent reverse transcription, so sequencing captured expressed TCRB transcripts. Libraries were prepared by immunoSEQ multiplex PCR; TCRdb keeps only in-frame clonotypes and omits some of them. The sample records around 300,000 clones, 15% being singletons. These TCRs are of unknown antigen specificity. Sequencing input: naive CD4+ T cells from blood. All receptors come from a man between 18 and 29 years old with type 1 diabetes.

The CDR3 reads CSVGQGYREQYF. The CDR3 DNA reads TGCAGCGTCGGACAGGGATATCGGGAGCAGTACTTC. The rearrangement uses TRBV29-1 and TRBJ2-7; 8 positions agree with TRBD1. CDR3 size: 12 residues. The J segment lost 7 bases and the V segment lost 6 bases, leaving 8 bases of the junction unmatched. Germline assignment: CDR1 SQVTM and CDR2 ANQGSEA.

Comment on this clone: Mismatch with germline at one junction end may stem from a read error. The chain employs TRBV7-9 and TRBJ2-6; D is unclear. There are 14 residues in the CDR3. Germline loops: CDR1 SEHNR, CDR2 FQNEAQ (reference sequence). CDR3 sequence (DNA): TGTGCCGGCAGAGACAACTCTGGGGCCAACGTCCTGACTTTC. Residues: CAGRDNSGANVLTF.

This clone was observed a few times. The rearrangement links TRBV27 to TRBJ2-1; D possibly corresponds to TRBD1 (6 bases). Germline assignment: CDR1 MNHEY and CDR2 SMNVEV (reference sequence). V lost 8 bases to trimming and J lost 4 bases, with 12 bases between them. This CDR3 region has 13 residues. The CDR3 region is CASQGLGYNEQFF. The CDR3 DNA is TGTGCCAGCCAGGGGTTGGGGTACAATGAGCAGTTCTTC.

Worth noting for this clone: Mismatch with germline at one junction end may stem from a read error. This sequence joins TRBV5-4 and TRBJ2-7; possibly TRBD1 for D (6 bases). The V gene's germline CDR1 is SGHNT and CDR2 YYREEE (reference sequence). CDR3 size: 15 residues. CDR3 DNA: TGCGCCAGCAGCCAGGGGAGATCCGGCACCTACGAGCAGTACTTC. Protein sequence: CASSQGRSGTYEQYF.

This clone was detected only a few times. The chain carries TRBV6-5 and TRBJ2-3; 13 bases fit TRBD2. The CDR3 totals 16 residues. Germline V CDR1 and CDR2: MNHEY, SVGAGI. V lost 4 bases and J lost 0; bases outside the gene matches: 1. The CDR3 DNA sequence: TGTGCCAGCAGTTTGGGACTAGCGGGGAGCACAGATACGCAGTATTTT. Translated, it gives CASSLGLAGSTDTQYF.

This clone has a handful of counts. The chain joins TRBV30 to TRBJ2-6; D not certain. Trimming took 1 base from V and 10 from J, leaving 14 bases between them. The CDR3 loop spans 14 amino acids. In germline, CDR1 is GTSNPN, CDR2 SVGIG (reference sequence). The CDR3 DNA sequence: TGTGCCTGGAGTGCTGGGTACAGAGAGAACGTCCTGACTTTC. Amino acids: CAWSAGYRENVLTF.

This clone was picked up a small number of times. The gene calls are TRBV18 and TRBJ2-7; 7 bases match TRBD2. Germline V gives CDR1 KGHSH, CDR2 LQKENI. Germline trimming cut 1 base from V and 3 bases from J; bases unmatched to any gene: 3. The CDR3 consists of 14 residues. The CDR3 DNA reads as TGTGCCAGCTCACCACTGGCTAGCGGCTACGAGCAGTACTTC. Protein product: CASSPLASGYEQYF.

The chain recombines TRBV5-1 with TRBJ2-5; 7 bases fit TRBD2. V shed 0 bases, J shed 5 bases, and the junction held 7 bases outside the gene matches. From germline, CDR1 is SGHRS and CDR2 YFSETQ. The CDR3 runs to 15 residues. The CDR3 sequence: CASSLAGPGGETQYF. The CDR3, as DNA: TGCGCCAGCAGCTTGGCCGGGCCCGGGGGGGAGACCCAGTACTTC.

This clone was detected only a few times. The chain has TRBV25-1 and TRBJ2-1; 10 bases are a match to TRBD1. Looked up from germline, CDR1 is MGHDK and CDR2 is SYGVNS. This CDR3 has 15 residues. V shed 3 bases, J shed 6 bases, and the junction held 5 bases outside the gene matches. In DNA, the CDR3 is TGTGCCAGCAGTGATCCCGGGACAGGGGTCAATGAGCAGTTCTTC. Translated, it gives CASSDPGTGVNEQFF.